In its sample, the clone carrying this T cell receptor (beta chain) was seen many times. Its antigen is as yet unknown. The CDR3 loop spans 14 amino acids. V lost 4 bases and J 3 bases, leaving 10 bases between the germline ends. CDR1 is SEHNR and CDR2 is FQNEAQ in the germline V gene (reference sequence). The data belong to a study of identical twins. TCRdb reprocessed the 5' RACE reads with MiXCR, giving one entry per CDR3 protein. Here the sample spans approximately 350,000 distinct CDR3 sequences, 10% to 15% being singletons. Points from the study as a whole: It was possible that invariant MAIT and iNKT cells partly confounded the zero-insertion analyses.

The same data also contributed to another study, on yellow fever vaccine responses in identical twins.

V gene TRBV7-9 combines with J gene TRBJ2-4; no firm D call. Material: CD8+ T cells sorted from blood. The receptor was derived from a woman between 18 and 30 years old in good health. CDR3 DNA: TGTGCCAGCAGCTCGGTAGAGGTCAAAAACATTCAGTACTTC. Translation gives CASSSVEVKNIQYF.